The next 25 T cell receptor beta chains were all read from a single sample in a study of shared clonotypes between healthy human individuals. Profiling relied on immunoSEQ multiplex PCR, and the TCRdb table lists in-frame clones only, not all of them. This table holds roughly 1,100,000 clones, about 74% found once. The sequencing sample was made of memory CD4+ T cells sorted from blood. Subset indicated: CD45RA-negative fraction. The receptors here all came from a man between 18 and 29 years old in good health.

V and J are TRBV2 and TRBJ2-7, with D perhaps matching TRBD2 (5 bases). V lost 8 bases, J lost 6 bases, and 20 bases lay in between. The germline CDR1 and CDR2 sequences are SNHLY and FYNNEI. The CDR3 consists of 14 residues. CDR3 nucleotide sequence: TGTGCCAGCGGGGATTTCGATGGGAGAGGCGAGCAGTACTTC. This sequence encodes CASGDFDGRGEQYF.

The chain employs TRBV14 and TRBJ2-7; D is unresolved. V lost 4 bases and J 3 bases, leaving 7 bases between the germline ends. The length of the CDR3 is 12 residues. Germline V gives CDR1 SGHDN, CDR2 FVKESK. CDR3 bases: TGTGCCAGCAGCCCGGCGCACTACGAGCAGTACTTC. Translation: CASSPAHYEQYF. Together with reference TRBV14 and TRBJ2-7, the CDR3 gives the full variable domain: EAGVTQFPSHSVIEKGQTVTLRCDPISGHDNLYWYRRVMGKEIKFLLHFVKESKQDESGMPNNRFLAERTGGTYSTLKVQPAELEDSGVYFCASSPAHYEQYFGPGTRLTVT.

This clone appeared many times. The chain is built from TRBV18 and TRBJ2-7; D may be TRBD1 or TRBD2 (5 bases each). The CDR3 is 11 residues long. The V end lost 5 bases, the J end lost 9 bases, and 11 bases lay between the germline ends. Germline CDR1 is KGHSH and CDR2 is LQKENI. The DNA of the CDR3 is TGTGCCAGCTCATCGAGGGACCTGCAGTACTTC. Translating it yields CASSSRDLQYF.

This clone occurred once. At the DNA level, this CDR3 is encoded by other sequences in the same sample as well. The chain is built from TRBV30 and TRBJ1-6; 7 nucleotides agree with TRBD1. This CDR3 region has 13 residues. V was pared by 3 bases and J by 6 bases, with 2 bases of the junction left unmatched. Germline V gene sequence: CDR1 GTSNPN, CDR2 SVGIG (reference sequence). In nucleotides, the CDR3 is TGTGCCTGGAGAGGGGACAGTAATTCACCCCTCCACTTT. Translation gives CAWRGDSNSPLHF.

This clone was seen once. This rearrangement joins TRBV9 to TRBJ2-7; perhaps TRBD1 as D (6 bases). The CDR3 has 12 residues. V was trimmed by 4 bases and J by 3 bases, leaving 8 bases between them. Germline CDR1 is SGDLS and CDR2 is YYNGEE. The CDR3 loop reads CASSQDSYEQYF. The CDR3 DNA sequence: TGTGCCAGCAGCCAGGACAGCTACGAGCAGTACTTC.

Here the CDR3 DNA reads TGCGCCAGCAGCTTGCGGAGTGACCATAATTCACCCCTCCACTTT. Its translation is CASSLRSDHNSPLHF. The chain joins TRBV5-1 to TRBJ1-6; D not resolved. Trimming pared 1 base from V and 5 bases from J, leaving 10 bases between. The CDR3 consists of 15 residues. Germline V gene sequence: CDR1 SGHRS, CDR2 YFSETQ.

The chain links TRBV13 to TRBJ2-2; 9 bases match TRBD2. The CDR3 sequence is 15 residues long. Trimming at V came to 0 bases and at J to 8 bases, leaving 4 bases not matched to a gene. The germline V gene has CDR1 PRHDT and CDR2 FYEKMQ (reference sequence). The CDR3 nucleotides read TGTGCCAGCAGCTTAGGCCGGCTAGCGGGAGGGGAGCTGTTTTTT. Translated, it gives CASSLGRLAGGELFF. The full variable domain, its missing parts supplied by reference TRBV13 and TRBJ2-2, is AAGVIQSPRHLIKEKRETATLKCYPIPRHDTVYWYQQGPGQDPQFLISFYEKMQSDKGSIPDRFSAQQFSDYHSELNMSSLELGDSALYFCASSLGRLAGGELFFGEGSRLTVL.

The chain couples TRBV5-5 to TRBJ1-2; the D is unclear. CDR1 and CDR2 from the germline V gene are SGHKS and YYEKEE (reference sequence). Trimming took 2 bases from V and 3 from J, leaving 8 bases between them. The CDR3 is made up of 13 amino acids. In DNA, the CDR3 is TGTGCCAGCAGCTTAGCCGGGGACTATGGCTACACCTTC. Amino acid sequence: CASSLAGDYGYTF.

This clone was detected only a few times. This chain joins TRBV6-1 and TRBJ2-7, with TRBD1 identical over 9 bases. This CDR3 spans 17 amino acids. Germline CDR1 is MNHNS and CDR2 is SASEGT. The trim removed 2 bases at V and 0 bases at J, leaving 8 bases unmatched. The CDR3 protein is CASSELGTGRDSYEQYF. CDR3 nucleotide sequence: TGTGCCAGCAGTGAACTAGGGACAGGGAGGGACTCCTACGAGCAGTACTTC.

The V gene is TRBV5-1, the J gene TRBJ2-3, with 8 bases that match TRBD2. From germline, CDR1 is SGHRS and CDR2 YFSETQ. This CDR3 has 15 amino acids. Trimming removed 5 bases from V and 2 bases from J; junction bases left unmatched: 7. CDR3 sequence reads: CASRPSGSNTDTQYF. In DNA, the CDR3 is TGCGCCAGCAGACCTAGCGGGTCTAACACAGATACGCAGTATTTT.

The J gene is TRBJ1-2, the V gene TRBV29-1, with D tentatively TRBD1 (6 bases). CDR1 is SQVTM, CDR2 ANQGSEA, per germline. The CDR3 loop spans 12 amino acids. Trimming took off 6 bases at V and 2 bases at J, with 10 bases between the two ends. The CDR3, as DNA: TGCAGCGTGGGACACCTCAACTATGGCTACACCTTC. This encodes CSVGHLNYGYTF.

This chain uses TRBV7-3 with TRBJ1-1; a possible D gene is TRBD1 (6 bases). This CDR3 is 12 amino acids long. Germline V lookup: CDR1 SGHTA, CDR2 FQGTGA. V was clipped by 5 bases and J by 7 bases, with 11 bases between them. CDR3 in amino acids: CASSETGSEAFF. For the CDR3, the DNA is TGTGCCAGCAGCGAGACAGGCAGTGAAGCTTTCTTT.

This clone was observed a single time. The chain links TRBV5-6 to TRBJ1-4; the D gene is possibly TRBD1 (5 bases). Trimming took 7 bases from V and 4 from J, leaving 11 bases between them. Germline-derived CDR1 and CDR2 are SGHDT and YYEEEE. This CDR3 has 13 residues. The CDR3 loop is CASAGGSNEKLFF. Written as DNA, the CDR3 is TGTGCCAGCGCGGGGGGAAGTAATGAAAAACTGTTTTTT. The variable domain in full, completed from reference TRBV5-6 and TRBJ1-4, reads DAGVTQSPTHLIKTRGQQVTLRCSPKSGHDTVSWYQQALGQGPQFIFQYYEEEERQRGNFPDRFSGHQFPNYSSELNVNALLLGDSALYLCASAGGSNEKLFFGSGTQLSVL.

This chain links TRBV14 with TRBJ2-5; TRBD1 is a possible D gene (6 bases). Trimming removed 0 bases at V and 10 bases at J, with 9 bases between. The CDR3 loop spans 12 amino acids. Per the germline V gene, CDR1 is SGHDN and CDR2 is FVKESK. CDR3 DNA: TGTGCCAGCAGCCAAGATCGGACAGTCCAGTACTTC. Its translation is CASSQDRTVQYF.

Here the CDR3 reads CASSDAGTGDETNEKLFF. The CDR3 DNA reads TGTGCCAGCAGTGACGCCGGGACAGGGGACGAAACTAATGAAAAACTGTTTTTT. The V gene is TRBV6-4, the J gene TRBJ1-4; 10 positions agree with TRBD1. Germline loops: CDR1 MRHNA, CDR2 SNTAGT. The V and J ends lost 2 bases and 1 base, in that order; junction bases with no gene match: 7. The CDR3 length is 18 residues.

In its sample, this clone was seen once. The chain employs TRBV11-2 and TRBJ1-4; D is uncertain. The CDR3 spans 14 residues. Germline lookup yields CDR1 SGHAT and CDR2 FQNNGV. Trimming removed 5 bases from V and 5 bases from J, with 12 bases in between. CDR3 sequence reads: CASSPWVGNEKLFF. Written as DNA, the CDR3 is TGTGCCAGCAGCCCATGGGTCGGGAATGAAAAACTGTTTTTT.

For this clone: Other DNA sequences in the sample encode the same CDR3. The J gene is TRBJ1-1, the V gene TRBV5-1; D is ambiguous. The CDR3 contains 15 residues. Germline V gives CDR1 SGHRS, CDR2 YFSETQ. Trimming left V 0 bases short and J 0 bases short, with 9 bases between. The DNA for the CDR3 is TGCGCCAGCAGCTTGGCCGACACCCTGAACACTGAAGCTTTCTTT. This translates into CASSLADTLNTEAFF.

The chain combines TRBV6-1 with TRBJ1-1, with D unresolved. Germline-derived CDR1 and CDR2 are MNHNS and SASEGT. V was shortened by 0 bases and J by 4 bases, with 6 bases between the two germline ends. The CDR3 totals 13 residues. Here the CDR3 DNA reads TGTGCCAGCAGTGAAGCGGACGGCACTGAAGCTTTCTTT. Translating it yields CASSEADGTEAFF.

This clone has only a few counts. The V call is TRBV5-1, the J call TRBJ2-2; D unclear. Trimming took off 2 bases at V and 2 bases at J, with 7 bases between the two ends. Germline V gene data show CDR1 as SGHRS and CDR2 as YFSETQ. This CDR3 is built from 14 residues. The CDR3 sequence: CASSFAANTGELFF. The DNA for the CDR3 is TGCGCCAGCAGCTTTGCGGCTAACACCGGGGAGCTGTTTTTT. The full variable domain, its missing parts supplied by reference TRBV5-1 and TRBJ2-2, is KAGVTQTPRYLIKTRGQQVTLSCSPISGHRSVSWYQQTPGQGLQFLFEYFSETQRNKGNFPGRFSGRQFSNSRSEMNVSTLELGDSALYLCASSFAANTGELFFGEGSRLTVL.

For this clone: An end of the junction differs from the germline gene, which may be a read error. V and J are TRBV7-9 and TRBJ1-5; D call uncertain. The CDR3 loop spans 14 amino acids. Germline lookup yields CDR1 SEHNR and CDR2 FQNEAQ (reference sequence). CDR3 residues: CASSSGLVNRPQHF. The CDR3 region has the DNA TGTGCCAGCAGCTCAGGACTTGTGAATCGGCCCCAGCATTTT.

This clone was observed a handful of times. Written as DNA, the CDR3 is TGTGCCAGCAGCGTAGGAAGATGGGGGAACTATGGCTACACCTTC. This encodes CASSVGRWGNYGYTF. The chain couples TRBV9 to TRBJ1-2, with D possibly matching TRBD1 (5 bases). This CDR3 is built from 15 residues. V was pared by 0 bases and J by 2 bases, with 11 bases between. Germline CDR1 and CDR2: SGDLS and YYNGEE. Based on the CDR3 plus reference TRBV9 and TRBJ1-2, the full variable domain is DSGVTQTPKHLITATGQRVTLRCSPRSGDLSVYWYQQSLDQGLQFLIQYYNGEERAKGNILERFSAQQFPDLHSELNLSSLELGDSALYFCASSVGRWGNYGYTFGSGTRLTVV.

CDR3 in DNA: TGTGCCAGCAGCTTATTCACGGGAGCTTCAAACATTCAGTACTTC. This encodes CASSLFTGASNIQYF. The rearrangement joins TRBV7-2 to TRBJ2-4, with a possible D match to TRBD2 (6 bases). This CDR3 is built from 15 residues. CDR1 and CDR2 (germline): SGHTA, FQGNSA. V was cut by 2 bases and J by 6 bases, with 14 bases left in between.

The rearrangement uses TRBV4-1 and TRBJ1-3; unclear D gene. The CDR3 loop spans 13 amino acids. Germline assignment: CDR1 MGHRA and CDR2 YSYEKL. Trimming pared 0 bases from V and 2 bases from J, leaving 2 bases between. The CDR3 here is CASSQEPGNTIYF. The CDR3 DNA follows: TGCGCCAGCAGCCAAGAACCTGGAAACACCATATATTTT.

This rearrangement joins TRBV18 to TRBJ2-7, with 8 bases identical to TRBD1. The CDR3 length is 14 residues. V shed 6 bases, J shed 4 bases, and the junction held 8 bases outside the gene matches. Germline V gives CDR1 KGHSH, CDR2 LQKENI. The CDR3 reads CASSSSTGAYEQYF. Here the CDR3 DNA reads TGTGCCAGCTCTTCATCGACAGGGGCATACGAGCAGTACTTC.

CDR3 bases: TGTGCCAGCAGTGAACGAGGGTTAGGAGGACAGGGGGCCGCGCAGTACTTC. This gives the protein CASSERGLGGQGAAQYF. The V gene is TRBV2, the J gene TRBJ2-7; 11 positions match TRBD1. V shed 2 bases and J 9 bases; nucleotides not matched to a gene: 15. Looked up from germline, CDR1 is SNHLY and CDR2 is FYNNEI. The CDR3 consists of 17 residues.